The clone carrying this T cell receptor beta chain was counted ten times or more. Its antigen is not known. These data come from a study of early T cells in non-severe SARS-CoV-2 infection. Overall study: Chains were unpaired, as sequencing was done on bulk RNA from unsorted whole blood. Study-wide points: Matching results from VDJdb favored anti-spike CD8 responses, leaving private and CD4 specificities undetected.

Unique molecular identifiers were affixed to single, distinct cDNA molecules. Each CDR3 protein is one row after TCRdb ran MiXCR on the 5' RACE reads. The sample records 90,000 to 120,000 distinct CDR3 sequences, roughly an eighth being singletons. The germline V and J ends were trimmed by 0 bases and 10 bases, with 14 bases remaining between them. This CDR3 comprises 14 residues. The germline V gene encodes CDR1 SGHNT and CDR2 YYREEE (reference sequence). The origin of this receptor is an adult who was a healthcare worker with PCR-confirmed SARS-CoV-2 infection or an uninfected control (not recorded which). J is TRBJ2-1 and V is TRBV5-4, with unresolved D. Sequencing was carried out using whole blood. CDR3 sequence reads: CASSLDDHTREQFF. CDR3 coding DNA: TGTGCCAGCAGCTTGGACGACCACACGCGGGAGCAGTTCTTC.